This TCR beta chain comes out of a study of blood T cell repertoires in COVID-19. Study background: The United States, Italy and Spain provided the acute and convalescent COVID-19 samples.

Profiled with immunoSEQ multiplex PCR; TCRdb holds only in-frame clones, not every one. In the table there are about 140,000 clones, around 88% of which are singletons. CDR1 MNHEY and CDR2 SMNVEV come from the germline V gene (reference sequence). The CDR3 is made up of 12 amino acids. Deletions cut 5 bases from V and 8 bases from J, with 12 bases between. The chain combines TRBV27 with TRBJ1-2; a possible D gene is TRBD1 (5 bases). This TCR derives from a man in his 60s with active or convalescent COVID-19. Sequencing was done on a sample of peripheral blood. This CDR3 reads CASSILRGGYTF. In DNA form, the CDR3 reads TGTGCCAGCAGTATCCTCCGGGGGGGCTACACCTTC.